Listed below are T cell receptor beta chains from one sample, sequenced in a study of blood T cell repertoires in COVID-19. Measured with immunoSEQ multiplex PCR; TCRdb has only the in-frame clones, and not every one. The sample contains about half a million clones, 80% to 90% of which appear only once. Sequencing used peripheral blood. The source is a human donor in a cohort sampled during active COVID-19. Each CDR3 is given with its conserved first and last residue. A D gene is named only where the DNA matches it firmly. Rows may omit the clone size; those that give it use once, few, many or a size class.

once | TRBJ2-7 | TRBD2 | TRBV2 | TGTGCCAGCAGTGGGGGACTAGCGGGAATCTACGAGCAGTACTTC | CASSGGLAGIYEQYF
. | TRBJ2-5 | . | TRBV7-2 | TGTGCCAGCAGCTTAGGAGGTGAGGAGACCCAGTACTTC | CASSLGGEETQYF
. | TRBJ2-1 | . | TRBV5-5 | TGTGCCAGCAGCTTGACTGCTACCGCCGCCGGTGAGCAGTTCTTC | CASSLTATAAGEQFF
. | TRBJ2-2 | . | TRBV30 | TGTGCCTGGGAACGGTGGGGGCGCGACACCGGGGAGCTGTTTTTT | CAWERWGRDTGELFF
. | TRBJ1-4 | . | TRBV15 | TGTGCCACCAGCAGAGATCTGAGGGGGACTAATGAAAAACTGTTTTTT | CATSRDLRGTNEKLFF
. | TRBJ1-5 | . | TRBV19 | TGTGCCAGTAGTATCCAGGATAACCAGCCCCAGCATTTT | CASSIQDNQPQHF
. | TRBJ2-7 | . | TRBV7-2 | TGTGCCAGCAGCTTATATCCGGGAGCGGGTTACGAGCAGTACTTC | CASSLYPGAGYEQYF
. | TRBJ1-1 | . | TRBV16 | TGTGCCAGCAGCCAGGGACTGTTGAACACTGAAGCTTTCTTT | CASSQGLLNTEAFF
. | TRBJ2-3 | . | TRBV11-2 | TGTGCCAGCAGCCCGGACTGGAATACGCAGTATTTT | CASSPDWNTQYF
. | TRBJ2-1 | TRBD2 | TRBV19 | TGTGCCAGTAGTATAGATAGGTACAGGAGCGGGAGTACCTACAATGAGCAGTTCTTC | CASSIDRYRSGSTYNEQFF
. | TRBJ2-1 | TRBD2 | TRBV6-2/TRBV6-3 | TGTGCCAGCAGTCCCGGGGGACTAGCGCTGAATGAGCAGTTCTTC | CASSPGGLALNEQFF
. | TRBJ2-7 | TRBD1 | TRBV27 | TGTGCCAGCAGCCGAAATCCGGGACAGGGAGTCTACGAGCAGTACTTC | CASSRNPGQGVYEQYF
. | TRBJ2-5 | . | TRBV4-3 | TGCGCCAGCAGCCAAGCTACGGCAGGGTGGGAGACCCAGTACTTC | CASSQATAGWETQYF
once | TRBJ2-1 | . | TRBV18 | TGTGCCAGCTCACCCTCGGGTAATGAGCAGTTCTTC | CASSPSGNEQFF
. | TRBJ2-2 | TRBD2 | TRBV10-3 | TGTGCCATCAGTGAGGGACTAGCGGGAGACACCGGAGAGCTGTTTTTT | CAISEGLAGDTGELFF
. | TRBJ2-4 | TRBD2 | TRBV5-1 | TGCGCCAGCAGCTCTCAGCGGGAGGGGGACAAAAACATTCAGTACTTC | CASSSQREGDKNIQYF
. | TRBJ2-4 | . | TRBV28 | TGTGCCAGCAGTCTCAGCGGGCAAGCCAAAAACATTCAGTACTTC | CASSLSGQAKNIQYF
. | TRBJ2-5 | TRBD1 | TRBV6-1 | TGTGCCAGCAGTGACCGACAGGGGGTAGAGACCCAGTACTTC | CASSDRQGVETQYF
. | TRBJ2-7 | . | TRBV28 | TGTGCCAGCACCTCACTGATTTCAAAGGACAACTACTTC | CASTSLISKDNYF
. | TRBJ1-1 | TRBD1 | TRBV9 | TGTGCCAGCAGTTCCGGGACAGGGAACACTGAAGCTTTCTTT | CASSSGTGNTEAFF
. | TRBJ2-4 | . | TRBV28 | TGTGCCAGCAGTTTTAGTTTAGCCAAAAACATTCAGTACTTC | CASSFSLAKNIQYF
. | TRBJ2-3 | . | TRBV5-1 | TGCGCCAGCAGCTTGGCCGGAGGAGGGGCAGATACGCAGTATTTT | CASSLAGGGADTQYF
. | TRBJ2-6 | . | TRBV19 | TGTGCCAGTAGTACACAGTTCCCCCCAGTCTCTGGGGCCAACGTCCTGACTTTC | CASSTQFPPVSGANVLTF
. | TRBJ1-6 | TRBD1 | TRBV2 | TGTGCCAGCAGCTCGGGACAGGGGTATAATTCACCCCTCCACTTT | CASSSGQGYNSPLHF
. | TRBJ2-5 | TRBD2 | TRBV6-1 | TGTGCCAGCAGTGAAGGTCTAGCGGGAGGGCAAGAGACCCAGTACTTC | CASSEGLAGGQETQYF
. | TRBJ1-5 | TRBD1 | TRBV28 | TGTGCCACTCAGGGACAGGCCAAGGGTTTT | CATQGQAKGF
. | TRBJ1-1 | . | TRBV5-1 | TGCGCCAGCAGCTTGGAGGTTGGGACAGAAGCTTTCTTT | CASSLEVGTEAFF
. | TRBJ1-5 | . | TRBV19 | TGTGCCAGTAGTGTGATCGGGTCTTATAGCAATCAGCCCCAGCATTTT | CASSVIGSYSNQPQHF
. | TRBJ2-5 | . | TRBV6-2/TRBV6-3 | TGTGCCAGCAGTCGAGGGAGCTTGGAGGAGACCCAGTACTTC | CASSRGSLEETQYF
few | TRBJ2-2 | . | TRBV5-1 | TGCGCCAGCAGCTCTCAGACAAGCCTCGATACCGGGGAGCTGTTTTTT | CASSSQTSLDTGELFF
. | TRBJ1-1 | TRBD1 | TRBV27 | TGTGCCAGCAGCGAGAAAATCGCGGACAGGGGGCTTGACACTGAAGCTTTCTTT | CASSEKIADRGLDTEAFF
few | TRBJ1-6 | . | TRBV7-2 | TGTGCCAGCAGCCTCTCGGAGAGGAAGAATTCACCCCTCCACTTT | CASSLSERKNSPLHF
. | TRBJ1-1 | . | TRBV19 | TGTGCCAGTAGTAATAGGGAGATAAACACTGAAGCTTTCTTT | CASSNREINTEAFF
. | TRBJ2-1 | TRBD1 | TRBV5-4 | TGTGCCAGCAGCTTGGAGGCAGGGGGCACTAAATACAATGAGCAGTTCTTC | CASSLEAGGTKYNEQFF
. | TRBJ1-2 | . | TRBV19 | TGTGCCAGTAGTATTCAACGGGGGATTAACTATGGCTACACCTTC | CASSIQRGINYGYTF
. | TRBJ2-5 | TRBD2 | TRBV29-1 | TGCAGCGTCACCGACCCGGGGACTAGCGGGAGATGGGTCCAAGAGACCCAGTACTTC | CSVTDPGTSGRWVQETQYF
. | TRBJ2-1 | TRBD2 | TRBV5-1 | TGCGCCAGCAGCTTGGTCGCTAGCGGGGGGGTCAATGAGCAGTTCTTC | CASSLVASGGVNEQFF
. | TRBJ1-1 | TRBD1 | TRBV3-1/TRBV3-2 | TGTGCCAGCAGCCGTACAGGGGGTACTGAAGCTTTCTTT | CASSRTGGTEAFF
. | TRBJ2-1 | TRBD1 | TRBV7-2 | TGTGCCAGCAGCCGGGACAGCAGCTCCTACAATGAGCAGTTCTTC | CASSRDSSSYNEQFF
. | TRBJ2-1 | TRBD1 | TRBV10-3 | TGTGCCGCTACCGGGACAGGGGATAATGAGCAGTTCTTC | CAATGTGDNEQFF
. | TRBJ1-3 | TRBD1 | TRBV7-9 | TGTGCCAGCAGCAAGACAGGGATTAGGGACACCATATATTTT | CASSKTGIRDTIYF
. | TRBJ2-7 | TRBD2 | TRBV29-1 | TGCAGCGTTGGCCTAGCGGGAACCTACGAGCAGTACTTC | CSVGLAGTYEQYF
. | TRBJ1-4 | . | TRBV18 | TGTGCCAGCTCCCTACGAGGAACTAATGAAAAACTGTTTTTT | CASSLRGTNEKLFF
. | TRBJ1-5 | TRBD1 | TRBV27 | TGTGCCAGCAGTCCGGGACAGGGTTATCAGCCCCAGCATTTT | CASSPGQGYQPQHF
. | TRBJ1-1 | TRBD1 | TRBV5-8 | TGTGCCAGCAGCTTTGATGGGGGACAGGGCGGAAGGACTGAAGCTTTCTTT | CASSFDGGQGGRTEAFF
. | TRBJ1-2 | TRBD1 | TRBV4-1 | TGCGCCAGCAGGGACAACAGGGGCCCTAACTATGGCTACACCTTC | CASRDNRGPNYGYTF
once | TRBJ1-5 | . | TRBV15 | TGTGCCACCAGCAGGACCCGGGGAAATCAGCCCCAGCATTTT | CATSRTRGNQPQHF
. | TRBJ1-5 | TRBD1 | TRBV7-8 | TGTGCCAGCAGCTTACGGGACAGGGGAGGCAATAGCAATCAGCCCCAGCATTTT | CASSLRDRGGNSNQPQHF
. | TRBJ1-5 | TRBD1 | TRBV6-5 | TGTGCCAGCAGTTCCGGGACAGGGGGTAATCAGCCCCAGCATTTT | CASSSGTGGNQPQHF
. | TRBJ1-4 | . | TRBV4-2 | TGTGCCAGCAGCCAAGATAGAGAACCGACTAATGAAAAACTGTTTTTT | CASSQDREPTNEKLFF
. | TRBJ2-5 | TRBD2 | TRBV5-1 | TGCGCCAGCAGCTTCGGGGGGGATCCCCAAGAGACCCAGTACTTC | CASSFGGDPQETQYF
. | TRBJ2-7 | TRBD2 | TRBV5-1 | TGCGCCAGCAGCTTGGGGGGTGCGGGAGGCCCCTACGAGCAGTACTTC | CASSLGGAGGPYEQYF
. | TRBJ2-7 | TRBD1 | TRBV10-3 | TGTGCCATCAGTAACATCGGGACAGGATCCTACGAGCAGTACTTC | CAISNIGTGSYEQYF